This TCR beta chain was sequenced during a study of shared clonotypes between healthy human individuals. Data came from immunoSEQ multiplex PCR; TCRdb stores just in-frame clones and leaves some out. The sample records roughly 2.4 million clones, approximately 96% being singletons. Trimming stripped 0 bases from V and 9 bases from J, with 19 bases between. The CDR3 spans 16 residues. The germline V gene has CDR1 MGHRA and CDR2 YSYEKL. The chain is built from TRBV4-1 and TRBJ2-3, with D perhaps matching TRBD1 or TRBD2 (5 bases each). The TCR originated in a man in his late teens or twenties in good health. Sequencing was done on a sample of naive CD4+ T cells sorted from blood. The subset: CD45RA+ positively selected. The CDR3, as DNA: TGCGCCAGCAGCCAAGATCGGGAACGTAGAGGGGACACGCAGTATTTT. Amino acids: CASSQDRERRGDTQYF.